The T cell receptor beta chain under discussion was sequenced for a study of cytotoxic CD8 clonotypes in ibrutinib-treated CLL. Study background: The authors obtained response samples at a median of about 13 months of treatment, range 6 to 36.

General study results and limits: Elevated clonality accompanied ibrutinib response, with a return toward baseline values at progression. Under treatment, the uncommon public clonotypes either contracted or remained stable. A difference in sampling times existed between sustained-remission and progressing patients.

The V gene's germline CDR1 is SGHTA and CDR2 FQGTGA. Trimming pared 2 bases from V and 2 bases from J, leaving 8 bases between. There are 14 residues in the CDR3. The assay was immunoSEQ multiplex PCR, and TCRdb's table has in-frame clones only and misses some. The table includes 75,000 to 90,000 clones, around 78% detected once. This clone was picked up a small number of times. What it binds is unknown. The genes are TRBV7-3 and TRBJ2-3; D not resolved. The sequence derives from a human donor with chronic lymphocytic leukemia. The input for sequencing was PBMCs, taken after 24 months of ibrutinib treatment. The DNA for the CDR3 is TGTGCCAGCAGCTTATCGAAGATCACAGATACGCAGTATTTT. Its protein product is CASSLSKITDTQYF.